The 8 T cell receptor beta chains in this list originate from one sample, sequenced in a study of shared clonotypes between healthy human individuals. Terminally differentiated effector memory CD45RA+ cells were excluded by CCR7 positive selection of CD45RO-negative cells. Sequencing was performed with immunoSEQ multiplex PCR; in TCRdb, only in-frame clones are kept and a portion is missing. The table shows about 2 million clones, with roughly 94% occurring only once. Specimen: naive CD8+ T cells sorted from blood. The receptors here all came from a man younger than 30 in good health.

Comment on this clone: At one of its ends the junction is not consistent with the germline gene, which may arise from a read error. The sample holds other DNA sequences that translate to the same CDR3. This rearrangement joins TRBV6-1 to TRBJ1-2; 12 positions match TRBD1. The CDR3 spans 14 residues. Germline loops: CDR1 MNHNS, CDR2 SASEGT. The CDR3 region is CASSATGTGGGYTF. The CDR3 nucleotides are TGTGCCAGCAGTGCGACCGGGACAGGGGGCGGCTACACTTTC.

This rearrangement joins TRBV4-3 to TRBJ1-4, with D maybe TRBD1 (6 bases). In germline, CDR1 is LGHNA, CDR2 YSLEER. CDR3 length: 14 amino acids. Trimming left V 0 bases short and J 8 bases short, with 10 bases between. CDR3 loop: CASSQDQGREKLFF. The CDR3 DNA follows: TGCGCCAGCAGCCAAGATCAGGGGAGGGAAAAACTGTTTTTT.

With respect to this clone: Other DNA sequences within the sample encode an identical CDR3. The J gene is TRBJ2-1, the V gene TRBV11-2; D gene ambiguous. This CDR3 has 12 residues. Trimming stripped 1 base from V and 6 bases from J, with 4 bases between. The germline gives CDR1 SGHAT, CDR2 FQNNGV. CDR3 region: CASSLGSNEQFF. In DNA form, the CDR3 reads TGTGCCAGCAGCTTAGGGAGCAATGAGCAGTTCTTC.

The V and J genes are TRBV6-1 and TRBJ1-5; TRBD1 aligns across 8 bases. The germline CDR1 and CDR2 sequences are MNHNS and SASEGT. The J segment lost 2 bases and the V segment lost 2 bases, leaving 5 bases of the junction unmatched. This CDR3 spans 16 amino acids. For the CDR3, the DNA is TGTGCCAGCAGTGAATTGACAGGGGTGGGCAATCAGCCCCAGCATTTT. This codes for CASSELTGVGNQPQHF.

The chain is built from TRBV27 and TRBJ2-3; no firm D call. Germline lookup yields CDR1 MNHEY and CDR2 SMNVEV (reference sequence). CDR3 size: 13 residues. Trimming took off 3 bases at V and 6 bases at J, with 10 bases between the two ends. This CDR3 is CASSLDGQDTQYF. The CDR3 bases are TGTGCCAGCAGTTTGGACGGGCAGGATACGCAGTATTTT.

The V gene is TRBV11-2, the J gene TRBJ2-1; D perhaps matches TRBD2 (5 bases). V lost 5 bases, J lost 3 bases, and 11 bases lay in between. The CDR3 consists of 14 residues. In germline, CDR1 is SGHAT, CDR2 FQNNGV. Here the CDR3 DNA reads TGTGCCAGCAGCCCCCAGACTAACTACAATGAGCAGTTCTTC. Its protein is CASSPQTNYNEQFF.

The chain uses TRBV4-1 and TRBJ1-1; D is ambiguous. Germline V CDR1 and CDR2: MGHRA, YSYEKL. The CDR3 loop spans 13 amino acids. Trimming removed 1 base at V and 5 bases at J, with 8 bases between. Here the CDR3 DNA reads TGCGCCAGCAGCCAAGTCTACGGTACTGAAGCTTTCTTT. As protein: CASSQVYGTEAFF.

This clone was seen only once. The CDR3 DNA is TGCGCCAGCAGCCAAGTTAAAGGGGGGGAGAACTATGGCTACACCTTC. Protein sequence: CASSQVKGGENYGYTF. V usage is TRBV4-1 and J usage is TRBJ1-2; tentatively, D is TRBD1 (6 bases). Germline V gene data show CDR1 as MGHRA and CDR2 as YSYEKL. V was trimmed by 1 base and J by 2 bases, leaving 14 bases between them. This CDR3 has 16 amino acids.